These 7 T cell receptor beta chains share one sample of origin, sequenced in a study of blood T cells in healthy people across ages. The authors ran a second PCR of 7 to 11 cycles using a sample-barcoded 5' primer and a J-beta primer mix. Each CDR3 protein is one row after TCRdb ran MiXCR on the 5' RACE reads. The sample contains roughly 500,000 distinct CDR3 sequences, more than 20% of which appear only once. These data are also associated with another study on T cells of mothers and their children.

Specimen: blood. The receptors come from a boy aged 5 to 17 in good health.

The chain joins TRBV4-3 to TRBJ2-2; no definite D call. Germline assignment: CDR1 LGHNA and CDR2 YSLEER. The V gene lost 0 bases and the J gene lost 3 bases, with 14 bases spanning the gap. The CDR3 totals 17 residues. The CDR3 region is CASSQDFPDEYTGELFF. CDR3 nucleotides: TGCGCCAGCAGCCAAGATTTCCCGGACGAATACACCGGGGAGCTGTTTTTT.

This clonotype has only a few counts. The CDR3 here is CATSEPGGHEQFF. The CDR3 nucleotides read TGTGCCACCAGTGAGCCGGGGGGGCATGAGCAGTTCTTC. This chain links TRBV24-1 with TRBJ2-5; 8 bases line up with TRBD2. The J call is doubtful: the DNA matches TRBJ2-1 better. This CDR3 contains 13 residues. The germline V gene has CDR1 KGHDR and CDR2 SFDVKD.

This clonotype was counted a few times. The genes are TRBV10-3 and TRBJ1-2; TRBD1 matches at 7 bases. Germline CDR1 ENHRY, CDR2 SYGVKD. Trimming cost V 4 bases and J 8 bases; bases outside gene matches: 10. The CDR3 length is 14 residues. CDR3 DNA: TGTGCCATCAGTGCGGCAGGGGGGAGACGCGGCTACACCTTC. This translates into CAISAAGGRRGYTF.

Worth noting for this clonotype: The junction and the germline gene differ at one end; a read error may be behind it. This chain connects TRBV12-3 or TRBV12-4 to TRBJ1-2; D is possibly TRBD1 (6 bases). CDR3 length: 14 amino acids. The CDR3 reads CASRRQGFNCGYTF. For the CDR3, the DNA is TGTGCCAGCCGCCGCCAGGGGTTCAACTGTGGCTACACCTTC.

This clonotype came up many times. The CDR3 DNA follows: TGTGCCAGCAGCTTATCCTACGGACAGCAAGAGACCCAGTACTTC. Protein: CASSLSYGQQETQYF. The chain combines TRBV7-9 with TRBJ2-5, with TRBD1 as a possible D gene (6 bases). The CDR3 spans 15 residues. The germline V gene has CDR1 SEHNR and CDR2 FQNEAQ (reference sequence). V was trimmed by 2 bases and J by 2 bases, leaving 12 bases between them.

This clonotype was seen more than once but under ten times. V usage is TRBV5-1 and J usage is TRBJ1-2; 8 positions match TRBD1. With V trimmed by 5 bases and J by 6 bases, 12 bases remained unmatched. There are 15 residues in the CDR3. From germline, CDR1 is SGHRS and CDR2 YFSETQ. CDR3 loop: CASRPTGGVENGYTF. DNA for the CDR3: TGCGCCAGCAGACCTACAGGGGGGGTTGAAAATGGCTACACCTTC.

The sample holds a few counts of this clonotype. The rearrangement links TRBV6-2 or TRBV6-3 to TRBJ1-2; tentatively, D is TRBD1 (5 bases). This CDR3 has 15 amino acids. Germline values: CDR1 MNHEY, CDR2 SVGEGT. Trimming took 2 bases from V and 1 from J, leaving 11 bases between them. The CDR3 loop reads CASSYGAGRNYGYTF. CDR3 DNA sequence: TGTGCCAGCAGTTACGGGGCAGGGCGTAACTATGGCTACACCTTC.